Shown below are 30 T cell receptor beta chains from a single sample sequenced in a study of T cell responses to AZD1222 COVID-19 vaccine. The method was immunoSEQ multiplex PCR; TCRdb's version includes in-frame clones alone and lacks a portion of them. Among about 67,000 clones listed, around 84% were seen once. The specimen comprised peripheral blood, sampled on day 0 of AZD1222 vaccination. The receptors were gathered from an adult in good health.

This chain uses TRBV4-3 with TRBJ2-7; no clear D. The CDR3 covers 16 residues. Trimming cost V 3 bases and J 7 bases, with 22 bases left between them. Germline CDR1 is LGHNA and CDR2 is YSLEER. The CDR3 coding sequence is TGCGCCAGCAGCCAGGGGATCGCAGGTGGAGTAGGGGAGCAGTACTTC. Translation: CASSQGIAGGVGEQYF.

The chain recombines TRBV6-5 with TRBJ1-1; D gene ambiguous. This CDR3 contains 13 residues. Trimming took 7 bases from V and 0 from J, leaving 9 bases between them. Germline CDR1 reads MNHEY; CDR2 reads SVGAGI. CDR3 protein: CASTPGVNTEAFF. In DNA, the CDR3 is TGTGCCAGCACCCCCGGGGTGAACACTGAAGCTTTCTTT.

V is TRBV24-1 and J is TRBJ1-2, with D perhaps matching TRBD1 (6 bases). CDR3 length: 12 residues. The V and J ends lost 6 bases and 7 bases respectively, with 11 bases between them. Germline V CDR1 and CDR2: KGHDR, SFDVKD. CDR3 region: CATSPRGLGYTF. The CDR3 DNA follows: TGTGCCACCAGTCCCCGGGGGCTTGGCTACACCTTC.

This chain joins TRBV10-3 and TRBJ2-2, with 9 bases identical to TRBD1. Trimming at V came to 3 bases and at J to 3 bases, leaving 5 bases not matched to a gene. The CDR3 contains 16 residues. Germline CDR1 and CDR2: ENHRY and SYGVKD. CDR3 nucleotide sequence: TGTGCCATCAGTGAATGGGACAGGGTAGACACCGGGGAGCTGTTTTTT. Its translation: CAISEWDRVDTGELFF.

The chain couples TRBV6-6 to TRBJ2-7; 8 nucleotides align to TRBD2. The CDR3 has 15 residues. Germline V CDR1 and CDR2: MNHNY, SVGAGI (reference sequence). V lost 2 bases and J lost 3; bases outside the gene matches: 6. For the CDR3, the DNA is TGTGCCAGCAGTTACCTACGGGAGGGGTTCTACGAGCAGTACTTC. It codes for CASSYLREGFYEQYF.

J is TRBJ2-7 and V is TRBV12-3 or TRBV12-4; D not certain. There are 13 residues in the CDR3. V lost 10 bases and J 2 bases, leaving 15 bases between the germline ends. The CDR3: CAIPAVRAYEQYF. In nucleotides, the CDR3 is TGTGCCATCCCGGCAGTAAGAGCCTACGAGCAGTACTTC.

The CDR3 region has the DNA TGTGCCAGCAGTCCCAGGGAGGAGACCCAGTACTTC. Translated, it gives CASSPREETQYF. The rearrangement joins TRBV28 to TRBJ2-5; D could derive from TRBD1 or TRBD2 (5 bases each). The CDR3 has 12 amino acids. V dropped 5 bases and J dropped 5 bases, with 9 bases sitting between them. Germline lookup yields CDR1 MDHEN and CDR2 SYDVKM.

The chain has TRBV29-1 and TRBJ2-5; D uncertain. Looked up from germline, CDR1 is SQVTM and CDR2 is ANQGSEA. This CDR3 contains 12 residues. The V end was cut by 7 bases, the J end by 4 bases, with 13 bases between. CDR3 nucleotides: TGCAGCGCCCGACTTATCTTAGAGACCCAGTACTTC. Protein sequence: CSARLILETQYF.

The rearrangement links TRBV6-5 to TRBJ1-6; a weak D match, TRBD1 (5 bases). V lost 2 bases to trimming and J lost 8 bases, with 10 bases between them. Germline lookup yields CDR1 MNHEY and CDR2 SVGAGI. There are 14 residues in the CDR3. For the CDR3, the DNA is TGTGCCAGCAGTTACGCAGGGAGTTATTCACCCCTCCACTTT. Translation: CASSYAGSYSPLHF.

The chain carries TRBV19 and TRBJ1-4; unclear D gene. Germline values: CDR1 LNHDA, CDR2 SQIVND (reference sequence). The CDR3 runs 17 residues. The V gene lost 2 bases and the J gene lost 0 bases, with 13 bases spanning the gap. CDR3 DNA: TGTGCCAGTAGTATATCGACGATGGGTGCAACTAATGAAAAACTGTTTTTT. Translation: CASSISTMGATNEKLFF.

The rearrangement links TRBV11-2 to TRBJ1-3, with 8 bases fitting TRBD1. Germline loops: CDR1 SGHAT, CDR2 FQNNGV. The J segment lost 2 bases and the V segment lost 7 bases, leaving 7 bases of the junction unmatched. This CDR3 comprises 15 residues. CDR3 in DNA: TGTGCCAGCACCCCAGGGACAGGTGCTGGAAACACCATATATTTT. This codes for CASTPGTGAGNTIYF.

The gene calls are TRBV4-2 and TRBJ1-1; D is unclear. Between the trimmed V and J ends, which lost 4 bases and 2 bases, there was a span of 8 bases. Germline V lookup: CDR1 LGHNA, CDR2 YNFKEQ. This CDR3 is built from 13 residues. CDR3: CASSLQGNTEAFF. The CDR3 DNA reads TGTGCCAGCAGCCTCCAAGGAAACACTGAAGCTTTCTTT.

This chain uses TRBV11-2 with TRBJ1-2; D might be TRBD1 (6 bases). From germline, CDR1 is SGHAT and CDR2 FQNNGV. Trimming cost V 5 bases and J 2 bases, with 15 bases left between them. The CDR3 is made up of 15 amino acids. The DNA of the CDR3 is TGTGCCAGCAGCCCCGGACAGCCGAACAACTATGGCTACACCTTC. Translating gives CASSPGQPNNYGYTF.

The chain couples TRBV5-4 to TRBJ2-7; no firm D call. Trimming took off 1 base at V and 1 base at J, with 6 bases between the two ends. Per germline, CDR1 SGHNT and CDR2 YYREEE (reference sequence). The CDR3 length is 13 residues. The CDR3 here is CASSLYGSYEQYF. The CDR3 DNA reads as TGTGCCAGCAGCTTGTATGGGTCCTACGAGCAGTACTTC.

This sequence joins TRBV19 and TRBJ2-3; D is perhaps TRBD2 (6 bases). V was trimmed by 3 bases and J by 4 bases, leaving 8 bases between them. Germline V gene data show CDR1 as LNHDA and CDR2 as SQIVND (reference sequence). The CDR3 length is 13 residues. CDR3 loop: CASSMEGPDTQYF. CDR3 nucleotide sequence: TGTGCCAGTAGTATGGAGGGGCCAGATACGCAGTATTTT.

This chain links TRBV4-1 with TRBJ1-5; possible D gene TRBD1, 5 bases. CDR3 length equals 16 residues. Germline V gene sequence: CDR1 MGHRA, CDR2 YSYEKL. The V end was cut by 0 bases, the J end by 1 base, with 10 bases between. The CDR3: CASSQDGAGSNQPQHF. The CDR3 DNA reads TGCGCCAGCAGCCAAGATGGGGCCGGAAGCAATCAGCCCCAGCATTTT.

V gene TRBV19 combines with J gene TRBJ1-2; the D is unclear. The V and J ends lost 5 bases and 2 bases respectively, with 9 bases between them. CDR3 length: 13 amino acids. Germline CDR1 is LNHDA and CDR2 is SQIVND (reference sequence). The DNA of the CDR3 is TGTGCCAGTAGTCCTCCCTGGAACTATGGCTACACCTTC. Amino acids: CASSPPWNYGYTF.

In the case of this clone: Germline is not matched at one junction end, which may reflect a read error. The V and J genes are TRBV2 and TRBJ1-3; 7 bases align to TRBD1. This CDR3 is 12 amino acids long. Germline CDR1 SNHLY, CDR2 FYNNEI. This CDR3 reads CASRTGGNTIYF. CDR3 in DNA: TGTGCAAGCAGGACAGGCGGAAACACCATATATTTT.

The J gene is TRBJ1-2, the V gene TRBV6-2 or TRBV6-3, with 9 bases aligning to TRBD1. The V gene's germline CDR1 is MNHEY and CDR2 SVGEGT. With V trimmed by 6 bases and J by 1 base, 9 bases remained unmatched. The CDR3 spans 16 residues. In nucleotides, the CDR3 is TGTGCCAGCAGCGTTTTCGGGACAGGGATTAACTATGGCTACACCTTC. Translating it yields CASSVFGTGINYGYTF.

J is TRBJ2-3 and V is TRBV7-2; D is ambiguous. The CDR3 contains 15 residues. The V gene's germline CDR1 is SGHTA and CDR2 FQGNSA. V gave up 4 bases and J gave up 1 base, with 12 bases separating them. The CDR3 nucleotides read TGTGCCAGCAGCTCAAGGGTATTCGGCACAGATACGCAGTATTTT. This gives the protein CASSSRVFGTDTQYF.

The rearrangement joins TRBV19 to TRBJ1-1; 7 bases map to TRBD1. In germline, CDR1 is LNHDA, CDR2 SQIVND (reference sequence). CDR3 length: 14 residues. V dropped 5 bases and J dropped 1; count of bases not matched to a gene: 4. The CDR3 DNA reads TGTGCCAGTAGTCGAGGGGGCCCGAACACTGAAGCTTTCTTT. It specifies CASSRGGPNTEAFF.

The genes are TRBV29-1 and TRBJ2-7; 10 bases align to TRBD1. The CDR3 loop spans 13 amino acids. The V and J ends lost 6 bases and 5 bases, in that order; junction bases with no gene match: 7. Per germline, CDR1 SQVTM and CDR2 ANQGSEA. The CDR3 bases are TGCAGCGTGATAGGGACAGGGGCCAACGAGCAGTACTTC. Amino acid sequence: CSVIGTGANEQYF.

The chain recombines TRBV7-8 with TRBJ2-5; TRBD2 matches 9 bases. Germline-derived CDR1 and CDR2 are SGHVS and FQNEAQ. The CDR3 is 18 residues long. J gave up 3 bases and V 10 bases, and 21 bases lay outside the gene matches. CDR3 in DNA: TGTGCCACCCTTTCTAGCGGGATGCTATCGGGTACGAAAGAGACCCAGTACTTC. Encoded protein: CATLSSGMLSGTKETQYF.

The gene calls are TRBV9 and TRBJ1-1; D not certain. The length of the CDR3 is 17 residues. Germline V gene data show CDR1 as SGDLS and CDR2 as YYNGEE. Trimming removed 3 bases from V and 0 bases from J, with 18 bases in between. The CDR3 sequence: CASSAPMVEVMNTEAFF. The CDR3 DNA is TGTGCCAGCAGCGCACCCATGGTAGAGGTCATGAACACTGAAGCTTTCTTT.

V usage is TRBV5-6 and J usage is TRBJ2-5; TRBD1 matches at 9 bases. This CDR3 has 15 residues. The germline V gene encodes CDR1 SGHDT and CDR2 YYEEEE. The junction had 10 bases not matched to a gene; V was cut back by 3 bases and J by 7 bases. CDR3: CASSSAGTGIGTQYF. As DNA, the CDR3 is TGTGCCAGCAGCTCCGCCGGGACAGGGATCGGGACCCAGTACTTC.

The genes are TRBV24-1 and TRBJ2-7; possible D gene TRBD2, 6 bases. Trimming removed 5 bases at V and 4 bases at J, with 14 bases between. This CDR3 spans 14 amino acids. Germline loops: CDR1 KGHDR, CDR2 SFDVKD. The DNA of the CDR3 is TGTGCCACCAGTGCCGGGCTAGCGAGTTACGAGCAGTACTTC. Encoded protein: CATSAGLASYEQYF.

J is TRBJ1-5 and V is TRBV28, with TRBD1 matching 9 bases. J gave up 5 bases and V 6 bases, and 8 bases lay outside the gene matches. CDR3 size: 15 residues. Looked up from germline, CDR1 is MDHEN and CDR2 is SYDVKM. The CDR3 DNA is TGTGCCAGCAGGGGGACCGGGACAGGGCATCAGCCCCAGCATTTT. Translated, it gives CASRGTGTGHQPQHF. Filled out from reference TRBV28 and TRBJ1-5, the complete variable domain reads DVKVTQSSRYLVKRTGEKVFLECVQDMDHENMFWYRQDPGLGLRLIYFSYDVKMKEKGDIPEGYSVSREKKERFSLILESASTNQTSMYLCASRGTGTGHQPQHFGDGTRLSIL.

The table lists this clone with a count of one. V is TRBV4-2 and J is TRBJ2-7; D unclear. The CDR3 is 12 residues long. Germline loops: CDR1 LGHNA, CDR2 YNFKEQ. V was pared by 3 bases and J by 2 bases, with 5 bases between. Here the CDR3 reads CASSHETYEQYF. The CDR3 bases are TGTGCCAGCAGCCATGAAACCTACGAGCAGTACTTC.

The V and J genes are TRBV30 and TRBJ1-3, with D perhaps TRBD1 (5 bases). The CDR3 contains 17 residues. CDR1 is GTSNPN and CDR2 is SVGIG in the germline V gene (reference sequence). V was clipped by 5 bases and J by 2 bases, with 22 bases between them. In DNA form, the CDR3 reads TGTGCCTGGGCCGACAGAGAATCCTCCCCGGCTGGAAACACCATATATTTT. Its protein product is CAWADRESSPAGNTIYF. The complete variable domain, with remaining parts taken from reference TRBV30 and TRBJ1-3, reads SQTIHQWPATLVQPVGSPLSLECTVEGTSNPNLYWYRQAAGRGLQLLFYSVGIGQISSEVPQNLSASRPQDRQFILSSKKLLLSDSGFYLCAWADRESSPAGNTIYFGEGSWLTVV.

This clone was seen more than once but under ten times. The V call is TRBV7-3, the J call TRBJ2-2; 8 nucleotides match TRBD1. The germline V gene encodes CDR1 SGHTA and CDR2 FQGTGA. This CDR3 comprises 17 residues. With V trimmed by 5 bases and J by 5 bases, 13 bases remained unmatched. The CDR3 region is CASSPRGTGGTTGELFF. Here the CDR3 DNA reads TGTGCCAGCAGCCCCCGAGGAACAGGGGGTACAACCGGGGAGCTGTTTTTT. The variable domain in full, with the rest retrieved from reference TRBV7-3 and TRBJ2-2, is GAGVSQTPSNKVTEKGKYVELRCDPISGHTALYWYRQSLGQGPEFLIYFQGTGAADDSGLPNDRFFAVRPEGSVSTLKIQRTERGDSAVYLCASSPRGTGGTTGELFFGEGSRLTVL.